Below are 9 T cell receptor beta chains sequenced from a single sample in a study of CD8 T cells in ankylosing spondylitis. TCRdb called the 5' RACE reads again in MiXCR, with one record for every CDR3 protein. The sample has fewer than 350,000 distinct CDR3 sequences; 11% are singletons. Material: blood, either unsorted or a sorted T cell fraction (not recorded which). The receptor source for this set is a female donor with ankylosing spondylitis or in good health (not recorded which).

This clonotype was recorded many times. The chain couples TRBV5-4 to TRBJ1-1, with D unresolved. The germline V gene has CDR1 SGHNT and CDR2 YYREEE (reference sequence). V was cut by 0 bases and J by 0 bases, with 6 bases left in between. The CDR3 loop spans 14 amino acids. The CDR3 sequence is CASSLVGMNTEAFF. CDR3 nucleotides: TGTGCCAGCAGCTTGGTGGGGATGAACACTGAAGCTTTCTTT.

The rearrangement links TRBV27 to TRBJ2-7; maybe TRBD2 (5 bases). Germline CDR1 and CDR2: MNHEY and SMNVEV (reference sequence). Trimming removed 6 bases at V and 2 bases at J, with 20 bases between. The CDR3 runs to 16 residues. Written as DNA, the CDR3 is TGTGCCAGCAGCTCTACTAGAAACCCAAATCCCTACGAGCAGTACTTC. Its protein product is CASSSTRNPNPYEQYF.

This chain joins TRBV7-9 and TRBJ2-3; 7 bases are a match to TRBD2. Germline CDR1 and CDR2: SEHNR and FQNEAQ (reference sequence). J was trimmed by 1 base and V by 4 bases; bases with no gene match: 8. The CDR3 extends over 16 amino acids. The CDR3 DNA reads as TGTGCCAGCAGCTCAGGCCGGGACTACGGCACAGATACGCAGTATTTT. It translates to CASSSGRDYGTDTQYF.

This clonotype was seen at least ten times. The V call is TRBV12-3 or TRBV12-4, the J call TRBJ2-7; 7 bases fit TRBD1. There are 13 residues in the CDR3. The V and J ends lost 2 bases and 4 bases, in that order; junction bases with no gene match: 2. Written as DNA, the CDR3 is TGTGCCAGCAGTTTAACGACAGGGTACGAGCAGTACTTC. Translating gives CASSLTTGYEQYF.

This clonotype was observed many times. The gene calls are TRBV6-2 or TRBV6-3 and TRBJ2-3; D unresolved. With 5 bases removed from V and 2 bases from J, the gap between germline ends came to 17 bases. The CDR3 covers 16 residues. CDR1 is MNHEY, CDR2 SVGEGT, per germline. CDR3 nucleotides: TGTGCCAGCAGTCCAGGACGCCAGAGCACCACAGATACGCAGTATTTT. It specifies CASSPGRQSTTDTQYF.

This clonotype was detected many times. The chain recombines TRBV28 with TRBJ2-3; 7 nucleotides agree with TRBD2. The CDR3 covers 13 residues. The J segment lost 8 bases and the V segment lost 3 bases, leaving 5 bases of the junction unmatched. From germline, CDR1 is MDHEN and CDR2 SYDVKM. The CDR3, as DNA: TGTGCCAGCAGTTTTGAGGGGAGGGGTACGCAGTATTTT. Its translation is CASSFEGRGTQYF.

This clonotype was detected many times. The CDR3 DNA reads TGCAGCGTTGCTGGGCTCGGGGAGACTAACTATGGCTACACCTTC. Its translation: CSVAGLGETNYGYTF. This rearrangement joins TRBV29-1 to TRBJ1-2; D unclear. The CDR3 spans 15 residues. CDR1 is SQVTM, CDR2 ANQGSEA, per germline. Trimming removed 4 bases from V and 0 bases from J, with 15 bases in between. The full variable domain, with the rest looked up from reference TRBV29-1 and TRBJ1-2, is SAVISQKPSRDICQRGTSLTIQCQVDSQVTMMFWYRQQPGQSLTLIATANQGSEATYESGFVIDKFPISRPNLTFSTLTVSNMSPEDSSIYLCSVAGLGETNYGYTFGSGTRLTVV.

This clonotype was seen at least ten times. The chain recombines TRBV20-1 with TRBJ2-7; the match to TRBD2 covers 12 bases. CDR1 and CDR2 from the germline V gene are DFQATT and SNEGSKA (reference sequence). This CDR3 has 16 amino acids. The V segment lost 2 bases and the J segment 2 bases; nucleotides outside the gene matches: 7. This chain's CDR3 is CSARPTLAGGAYEQYF. CDR3 DNA: TGCAGTGCTAGACCTACACTAGCGGGAGGCGCCTACGAGCAGTACTTC.

This clonotype was detected ten times or more. The rearrangement uses TRBV5-1 and TRBJ2-3; D unresolved. Germline loops: CDR1 SGHRS, CDR2 YFSETQ. The CDR3 has 14 amino acids. V gave up 6 bases and J gave up 2 bases, with 13 bases separating them. CDR3 nucleotides: TGCGCCAGCACCCTCGACCCCTTCACAGATACGCAGTATTTT. The encoded protein is CASTLDPFTDTQYF. Complete variable domain (other parts from reference TRBV5-1 and TRBJ2-3): KAGVTQTPRYLIKTRGQQVTLSCSPISGHRSVSWYQQTPGQGLQFLFEYFSETQRNKGNFPGRFSGRQFSNSRSEMNVSTLELGDSALYLCASTLDPFTDTQYFGPGTRLTVL.